This T cell receptor beta chain originates from a study of T cells in Graves' hyperthyroidism and ophthalmopathy. Study-level points and caveats: Most clonotypes expanded in the thyroid (above 0.001) were also present in blood. For ophthalmopathy, model prediction preceded onset by a median about six months.

V was cut by 2 bases and J by 4 bases, with 11 bases left in between. The V gene's germline CDR1 is MNHEY and CDR2 SVGAGI. The CDR3 is 14 amino acids. This clonotype was found many times. Its antigen is still unknown. RNA transcripts were the template for amplifying TCR beta CDR3 regions. The TCR CDR3 was amplified in a first-round RT-PCR using the HTBI primer set. Using its own MiXCR run on the multiplex PCR reads, TCRdb lists one record per CDR3 protein. The top ten hold approximately 10% of the sample, which has roughly 500,000 distinct CDR3 sequences, 24% seen once. This TCR derives from a woman aged 30 to 39 with Graves' ophthalmopathy. Input material: blood. The chain is built from TRBV6-5 and TRBJ1-2, with D perhaps matching TRBD1 (5 bases). CDR3 in amino acids: CASSYGGRSYGYTF. CDR3 coding DNA: TGTGCCAGCAGTTACGGGGGTCGGTCCTATGGCTACACCTTC.